Detailed here is one T cell receptor (beta chain). The antigen is undetermined. This specimen belongs to a study of cytomegalovirus exposure and HLA in healthy donors. Findings of the study overall: Later work showed greater clonal expansion in HLA-associated TCR beta chains than in equally common others. Later on, analysis showed that most CMV-associated TCR beta chains appeared to be HLA-restricted. Most TCR sequences were uncommon, yet certain public TCRs appeared in many donors. Cytomegalovirus-associated TCR beta chains were listed, numbering over 150.

Trimming left V 0 bases short and J 6 bases short, with 9 bases between. Germline CDR1 reads SGHTA; CDR2 reads FQGNSA. CDR3 length: 13 amino acids. The PCR contained 60 Vbeta and 13 Jbeta primers. The data were produced by immunoSEQ multiplex PCR, yet TCRdb's version contains in-frame clones alone and is incomplete. The table has 140,000 to 150,000 clones, 70% to 85% seen once. The sample comprised PBMCs. The sequence was collected from a woman between 55 and 75 years old in good health and CMV-seropositive. The V gene is TRBV7-2, the J gene TRBJ2-7, with a tentative D call TRBD2 (5 bases). In nucleotides, the CDR3 is TGTGCCAGCAGCTTAGCGCGGGCTAGCGAGCAGTACTTC. As protein: CASSLARASEQYF.